This TCR beta chain was sequenced for a study of regulatory T cells in long-lasting Graves disease. To make TCR beta libraries, researchers used iRepertoire HTBI primers and Arm-PCR of CDR3 regions. TCRdb called the multiplex PCR reads again in MiXCR, with one record for every CDR3 protein. The sample shows about 660,000 distinct CDR3 sequences, around 30% of them seen only once. This clonotype was observed a handful of times. An end of the junction differs from the germline gene, which may be a read error. Time point here: persistent/refractory GD, antithyroid drugs over 5 years with positive TRAb. Preparation of the TCR library used RNA extracted from PBMCs. The V gene's germline CDR1 is SNHLY and CDR2 FYNNEI. The CDR3 is 12 residues long.

The chain links TRBV2 to TRBJ2-5; D is ambiguous. The receptor was derived from a female donor with Graves disease. Sequencing used peripheral blood mononuclear cells (PBMCs), obtained when the disease was refractory, from a patient treated with antithyroid drugs. The CDR3 DNA is TGTGCCAGCAGGGAAGGGTACCAGACCCAGTACTTC. This gives the protein CASREGYQTQYF.